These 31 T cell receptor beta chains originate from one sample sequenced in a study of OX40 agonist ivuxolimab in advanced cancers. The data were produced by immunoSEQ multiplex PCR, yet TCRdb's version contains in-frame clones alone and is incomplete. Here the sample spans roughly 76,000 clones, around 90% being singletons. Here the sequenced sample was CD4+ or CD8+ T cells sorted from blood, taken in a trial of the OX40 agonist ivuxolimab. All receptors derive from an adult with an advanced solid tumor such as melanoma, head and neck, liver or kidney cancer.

The CDR3 sequence is CASSLGPNREAFF. CDR3 nucleotides: TGTGCCAGCAGCTTGGGGCCGAACCGTGAAGCTTTCTTT. This sequence joins TRBV7-2 and TRBJ1-1; the D gene is possibly TRBD1 (5 bases). V lost 3 bases and J 7 bases, leaving 12 bases between the germline ends. CDR1 SGHTA and CDR2 FQGNSA come from the germline V gene. CDR3 length: 13 residues.

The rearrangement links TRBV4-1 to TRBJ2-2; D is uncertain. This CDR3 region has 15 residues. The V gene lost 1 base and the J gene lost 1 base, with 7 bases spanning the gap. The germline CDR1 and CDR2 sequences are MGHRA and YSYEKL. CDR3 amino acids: CASSQGPWNTGELFF. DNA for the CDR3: TGCGCCAGCAGCCAAGGTCCGTGGAACACCGGGGAGCTGTTTTTT.

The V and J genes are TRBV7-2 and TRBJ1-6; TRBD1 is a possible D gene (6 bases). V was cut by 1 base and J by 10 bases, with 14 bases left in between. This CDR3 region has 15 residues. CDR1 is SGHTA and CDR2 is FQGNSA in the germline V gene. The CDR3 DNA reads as TGTGCCAGCAGCTTAGTGGGGGGGGCTTACTCACCCCTCCACTTT. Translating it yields CASSLVGGAYSPLHF.

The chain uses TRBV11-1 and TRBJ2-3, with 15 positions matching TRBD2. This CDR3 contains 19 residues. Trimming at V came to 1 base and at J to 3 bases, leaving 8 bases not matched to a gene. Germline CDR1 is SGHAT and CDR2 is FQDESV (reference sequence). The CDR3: CASSLGGLAGGPLTDTQYF. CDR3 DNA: TGTGCCAGCAGCTTAGGTGGACTAGCGGGGGGGCCGTTGACAGATACGCAGTATTTT.

CDR3 sequence (DNA): TGTGCCATCAGCGAATATGGACAGGGGAACACTGAAGCTTTCTTT. Protein: CAISEYGQGNTEAFF. This chain connects TRBV10-3 to TRBJ1-1, with 8 positions matching TRBD1. The CDR3 consists of 15 residues. The V gene end was trimmed by 6 bases and the J gene end by 1 base; junction bases not matched to a gene: 7. The germline V gene encodes CDR1 ENHRY and CDR2 SYGVKD.

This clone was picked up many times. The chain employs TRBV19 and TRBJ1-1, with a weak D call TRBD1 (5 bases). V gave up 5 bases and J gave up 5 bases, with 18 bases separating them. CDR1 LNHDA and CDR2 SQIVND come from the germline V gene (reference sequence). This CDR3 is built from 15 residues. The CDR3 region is CASSPRQSYSTEAFF. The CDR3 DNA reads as TGTGCCAGTAGTCCCCGACAGAGTTACTCTACTGAAGCTTTCTTT.

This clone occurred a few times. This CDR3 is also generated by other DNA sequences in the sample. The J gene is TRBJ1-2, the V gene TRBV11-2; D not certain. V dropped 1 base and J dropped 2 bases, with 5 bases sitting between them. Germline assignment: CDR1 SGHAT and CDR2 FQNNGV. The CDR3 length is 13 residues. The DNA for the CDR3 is TGTGCCAGCAGCTTAGGAGGGAACTATGGCTACACCTTC. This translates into CASSLGGNYGYTF.

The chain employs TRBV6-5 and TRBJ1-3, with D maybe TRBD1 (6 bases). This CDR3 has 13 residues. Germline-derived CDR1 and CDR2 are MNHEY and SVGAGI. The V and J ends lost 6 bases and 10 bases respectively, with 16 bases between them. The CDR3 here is CASRRQAPGTIYF. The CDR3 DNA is TGTGCCAGCAGGAGACAGGCCCCGGGGACCATATATTTT.

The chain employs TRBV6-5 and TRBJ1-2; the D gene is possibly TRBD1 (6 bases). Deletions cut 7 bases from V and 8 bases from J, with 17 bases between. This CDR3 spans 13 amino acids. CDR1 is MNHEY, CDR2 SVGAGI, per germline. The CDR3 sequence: CASILQAGEGYTF. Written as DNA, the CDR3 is TGTGCCAGCATCCTCCAGGCAGGGGAAGGCTACACCTTC.

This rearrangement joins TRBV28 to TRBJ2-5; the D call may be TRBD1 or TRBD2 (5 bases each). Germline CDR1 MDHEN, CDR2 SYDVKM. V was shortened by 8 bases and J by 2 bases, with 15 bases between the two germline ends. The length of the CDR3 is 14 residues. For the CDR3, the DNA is TGTGCCAGCGGGACCCGAGCGGTTCAAGAGACCCAGTACTTC. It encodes CASGTRAVQETQYF.

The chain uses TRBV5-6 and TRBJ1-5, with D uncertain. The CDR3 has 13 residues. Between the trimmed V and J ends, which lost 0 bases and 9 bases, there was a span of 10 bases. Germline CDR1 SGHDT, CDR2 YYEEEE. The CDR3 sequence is CASSLAFLGPQHF. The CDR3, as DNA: TGTGCCAGCAGCTTGGCATTCCTAGGGCCCCAGCATTTT. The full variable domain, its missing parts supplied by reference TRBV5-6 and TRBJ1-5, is DAGVTQSPTHLIKTRGQQVTLRCSPKSGHDTVSWYQQALGQGPQFIFQYYEEEERQRGNFPDRFSGHQFPNYSSELNVNALLLGDSALYLCASSLAFLGPQHFGDGTRLSIL.

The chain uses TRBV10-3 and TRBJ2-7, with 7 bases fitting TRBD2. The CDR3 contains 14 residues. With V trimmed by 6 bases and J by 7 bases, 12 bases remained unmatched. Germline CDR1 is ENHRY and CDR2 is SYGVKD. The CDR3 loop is CAIRAREGSGEQYV. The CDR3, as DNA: TGTGCCATCAGGGCTAGGGAGGGTAGTGGAGAGCAGTACGTC.

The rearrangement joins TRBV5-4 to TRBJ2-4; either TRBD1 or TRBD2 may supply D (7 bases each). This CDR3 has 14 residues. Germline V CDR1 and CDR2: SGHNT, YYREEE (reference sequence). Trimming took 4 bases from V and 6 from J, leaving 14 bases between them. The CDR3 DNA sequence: TGTGCCAGCAGCCCAGGGGGGGCCGGAAACATTCAGTACTTC. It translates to CASSPGGAGNIQYF.

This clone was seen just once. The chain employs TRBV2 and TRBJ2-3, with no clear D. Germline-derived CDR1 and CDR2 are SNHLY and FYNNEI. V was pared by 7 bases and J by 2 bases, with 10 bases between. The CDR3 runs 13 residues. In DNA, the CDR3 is TGTGCCAGCATTCGACGGACCACAGATACGCAGTATTTT. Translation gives CASIRRTTDTQYF.

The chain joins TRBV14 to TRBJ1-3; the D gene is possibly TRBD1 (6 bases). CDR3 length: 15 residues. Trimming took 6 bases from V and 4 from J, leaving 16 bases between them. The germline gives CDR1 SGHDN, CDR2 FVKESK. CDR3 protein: CASSLPGTPGNTIYF. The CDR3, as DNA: TGTGCCAGCAGTCTACCCGGGACACCCGGAAACACCATATATTTT.

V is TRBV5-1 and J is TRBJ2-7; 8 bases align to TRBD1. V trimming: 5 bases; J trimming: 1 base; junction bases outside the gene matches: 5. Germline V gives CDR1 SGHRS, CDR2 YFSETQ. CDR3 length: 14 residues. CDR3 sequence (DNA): TGCGCCAGCAGGTGGACAGGGCTTTCCTACGAGCAGTACTTC. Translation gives CASRWTGLSYEQYF.

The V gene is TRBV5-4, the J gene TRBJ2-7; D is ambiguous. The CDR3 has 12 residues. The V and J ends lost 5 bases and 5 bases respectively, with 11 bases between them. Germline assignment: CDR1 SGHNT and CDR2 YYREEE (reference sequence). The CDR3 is CASSFDWDEQYF. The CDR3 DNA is TGTGCCAGCAGTTTCGACTGGGACGAGCAGTACTTC.

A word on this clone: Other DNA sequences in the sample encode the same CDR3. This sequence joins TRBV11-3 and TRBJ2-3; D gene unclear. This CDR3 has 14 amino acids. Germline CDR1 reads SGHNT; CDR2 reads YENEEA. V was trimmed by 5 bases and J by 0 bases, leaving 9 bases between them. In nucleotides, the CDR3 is TGTGCCAGCAGCCTAACTTCTAGCACAGATACGCAGTATTTT. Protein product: CASSLTSSTDTQYF. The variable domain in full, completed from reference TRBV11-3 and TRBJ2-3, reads EAGVVQSPRYKIIEKKQPVAFWCNPISGHNTLYWYLQNLGQGPELLIRYENEEAVDDSQLPKDRFSAERLKGVDSTLKIQPAELGDSAVYLCASSLTSSTDTQYFGPGTRLTVL.

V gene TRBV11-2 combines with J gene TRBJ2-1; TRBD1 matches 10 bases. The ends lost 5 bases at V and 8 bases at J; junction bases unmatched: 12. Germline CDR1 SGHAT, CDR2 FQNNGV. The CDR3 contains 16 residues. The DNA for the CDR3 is TGTGCCAGCAGCCGTCGCGGGACAGGGGATGTGGATGAGCAGTTCTTC. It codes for CASSRRGTGDVDEQFF.

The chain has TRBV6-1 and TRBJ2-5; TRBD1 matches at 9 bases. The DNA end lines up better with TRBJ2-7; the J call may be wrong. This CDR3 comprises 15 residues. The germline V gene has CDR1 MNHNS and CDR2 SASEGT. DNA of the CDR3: TGTGCCAGCCACCTTGGGACAGGGCGATCCTACGAGCAGTACTTC. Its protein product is CASHLGTGRSYEQYF.

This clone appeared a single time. The CDR3 region is CASSQLGGVGTEAFF. The CDR3 DNA follows: TGTGCCAGCAGTCAACTAGGGGGCGTGGGGACTGAAGCTTTCTTT. The genes are TRBV28 and TRBJ1-1; TRBD1 aligns across 7 bases. The CDR3 sequence is 15 residues long. CDR1 is MDHEN and CDR2 is SYDVKM in the germline V gene. Trimming removed 5 bases from V and 5 bases from J; junction bases left unmatched: 11.

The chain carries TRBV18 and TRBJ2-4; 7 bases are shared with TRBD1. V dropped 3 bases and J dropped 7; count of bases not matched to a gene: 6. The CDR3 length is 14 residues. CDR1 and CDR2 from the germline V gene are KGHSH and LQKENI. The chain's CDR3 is CASSPPGQRNIQYF. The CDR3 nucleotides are TGTGCCAGCTCACCTCCGGGACAGAGGAACATTCAGTACTTC.

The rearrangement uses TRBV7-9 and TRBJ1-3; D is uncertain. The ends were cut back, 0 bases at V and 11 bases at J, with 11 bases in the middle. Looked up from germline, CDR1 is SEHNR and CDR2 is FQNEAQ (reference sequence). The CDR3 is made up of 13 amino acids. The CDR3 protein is CASSLARIGPIYF. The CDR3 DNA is TGTGCCAGCAGCTTAGCCAGGATCGGTCCCATATATTTT.

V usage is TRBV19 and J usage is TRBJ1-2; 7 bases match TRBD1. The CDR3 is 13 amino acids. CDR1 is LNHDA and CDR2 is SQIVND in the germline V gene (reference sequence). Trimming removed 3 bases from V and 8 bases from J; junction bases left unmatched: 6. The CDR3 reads CASSIVRTGGYTF. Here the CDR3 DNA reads TGTGCCAGTAGTATTGTACGGACAGGAGGCTACACCTTC.

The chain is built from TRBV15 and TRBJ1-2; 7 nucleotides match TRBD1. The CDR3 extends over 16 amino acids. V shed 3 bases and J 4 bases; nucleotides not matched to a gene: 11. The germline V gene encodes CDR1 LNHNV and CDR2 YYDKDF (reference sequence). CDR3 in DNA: TGTGCCACCAGCAGCCCCTTAGGGGGCGCGGGCTATGGCTACACCTTC. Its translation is CATSSPLGGAGYGYTF.

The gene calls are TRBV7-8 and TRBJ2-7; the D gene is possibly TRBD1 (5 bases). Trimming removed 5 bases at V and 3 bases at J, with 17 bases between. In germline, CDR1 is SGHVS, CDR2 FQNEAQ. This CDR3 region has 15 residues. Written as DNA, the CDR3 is TGTGCCAGCAGCCCCCAGGGCGGTACTCACTACGAGCAGTACTTC. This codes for CASSPQGGTHYEQYF.

CDR3 sequence reads: CASSVSGTAAGELFF. The CDR3 bases are TGTGCCAGTAGTGTCTCGGGGACAGCGGCCGGGGAGCTGTTTTTT. The chain carries TRBV19 and TRBJ2-2; 7 bases map to TRBD1. This CDR3 region has 15 residues. Trimming at V came to 5 bases and at J to 6 bases, leaving 9 bases not matched to a gene. Germline CDR1 LNHDA, CDR2 SQIVND (reference sequence).

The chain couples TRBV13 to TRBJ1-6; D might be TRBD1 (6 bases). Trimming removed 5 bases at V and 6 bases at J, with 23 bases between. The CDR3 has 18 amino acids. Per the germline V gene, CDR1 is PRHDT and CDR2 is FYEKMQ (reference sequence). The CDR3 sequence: CASSRKGWGPASNSPLHF. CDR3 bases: TGTGCCAGCAGCCGCAAGGGGTGGGGGCCCGCGAGTAATTCACCCCTCCACTTT.

CDR3 in amino acids: CASSYSYEGGTEAFF. The CDR3 nucleotides read TGTGCCAGCAGTTACTCTTACGAGGGAGGGACTGAAGCTTTCTTT. This chain uses TRBV6-6 with TRBJ1-1, with D hard to call. CDR1 is MNHNY and CDR2 is SVGAGI in the germline V gene (reference sequence). V lost 0 bases and J lost 5, with 13 bases in between. The CDR3 has 15 residues.

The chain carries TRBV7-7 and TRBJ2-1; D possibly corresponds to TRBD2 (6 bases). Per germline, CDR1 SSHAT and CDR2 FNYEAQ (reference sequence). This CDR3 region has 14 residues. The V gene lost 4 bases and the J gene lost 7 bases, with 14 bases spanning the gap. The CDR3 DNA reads TGTGCCAGCAGCTCGGACCGTCTAGCGAATGAGCAGTTCTTC. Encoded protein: CASSSDRLANEQFF. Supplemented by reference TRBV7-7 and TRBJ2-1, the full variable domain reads GAGVSQSPRYKVTKRGQDVTLRCDPISSHATLYWYQQALGQGPEFLTYFNYEAQPDKSGLPSDRFSAERPEGSISTLTIQRTEQRDSAMYRCASSSDRLANEQFFGPGTRLTVL.

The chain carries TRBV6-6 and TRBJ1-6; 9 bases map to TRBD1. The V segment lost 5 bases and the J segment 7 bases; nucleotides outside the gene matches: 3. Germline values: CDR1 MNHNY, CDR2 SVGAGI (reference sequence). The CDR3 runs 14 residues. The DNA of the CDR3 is TGTGCCAGCAGTCTAGACAGGGGGAATTCACCCCTCCACTTT. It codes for CASSLDRGNSPLHF.